This TCR beta chain is drawn from a study of OX40 agonist ivuxolimab in advanced cancers. Some background on the complete study: The costimulatory receptor OX40 (CD134) was targeted by ivuxolimab, a fully human IgG2 agonistic monoclonal antibody. Intravenous ivuxolimab was administered to patients every 2 weeks at six dose levels: 0.01, 0.1, 0.3, 1.5, 3 and 10 mg/kg. Among the approximately 54 dose-escalation patients, some 20 had hepatocellular carcinoma, some 15 melanoma, 9 renal cell carcinoma and 9 head and neck cancer. A male proportion of roughly 80% and a mean age of about 60 years, ranging from 23 to 79, were recorded for the dose-escalation cohort. Patients were allowed to have had prior anti-PD-1, anti-PD-L1 or anti-CTLA-4 therapy, and around two fifths of the dose-escalation patients had been treated with checkpoint inhibitors. Partial responses occurred in three dose-escalation patients, of whom one had hepatocellular carcinoma and two had cutaneous melanoma. The purpose of peripheral TCRbeta sequencing was to test whether ivuxolimab changed TCR sequence diversity and led to clonal T-cell expansion. The monotherapy dose-escalation portion (N of about 57 patients) of the phase I ivuxolimab trial is reported in the paper. Results and caveats for the whole study, not just this receptor: At doses of 0.1 to 3.0 mg/kg, clonal expansion of both CD4+ and CD8+ T cells in blood was seen between baseline and week 6. Low levels of normalized T-cell clonal expansion were also seen in some patients who did not respond. In partial responders in the 0.1-3.0 mg/kg groups, normalized peripheral clonal expansion was found to be among the lowest, especially among CD8+ T cells. Antigen specificity was not determined for the clonally expanded peripheral T cells. After ivuxolimab, CD8+ T cells had more expanded clones than CD4+ T cells on average.

V gives up 3 bases and J gives up 8 bases, and the segment between their germline ends measures 17 bases. According to the germline V gene, CDR1 reads MDHEN and CDR2 reads SYDVKM. From the cysteine through the phenylalanine, the CDR3 covers 15 amino acids. Solely the CDR3 DNA is kept, with 45 bases framed from the first base. With regard to this clone: Its recognized antigen is unknown. No base-level quality is on record; no much larger clone is a single base apart.

The trial excluded patients who had a history of autoimmune disease or were on systemic immunosuppression. Peripheral blood for TCR sequencing was collected from all dose cohorts at baseline, on cycle 4 day 1, and on cycle 7 day 1. The samples were taken from a phase I, first-in-human, multicenter, open-label dose-escalation trial of ivuxolimab. Adults with locally advanced or metastatic head and neck squamous cell, hepatocellular, melanoma or renal cell carcinoma were enrolled in the trial. Before TCR sequencing, CD4+ and CD8+ T cells were separately sorted from peripheral blood. To sequence the TCRbeta CDR3 region, genomic DNA was isolated from the sorted cells. The immunoSEQ Assay was used for sequencing of TCRbeta CDR3 regions. TCRdb provides this immuneACCESS table in a form limited to in-frame rearrangements. Some clones are lacking; in checked studies, under half of them reflect an unresolved V gene, and why the rest are absent is not known. The sample table holds around 38,000 clones, of which 92% were seen once. The ten largest clones capture about a tenth of the sample.

Sequenced material: CD4+ or CD8+ T cells sorted from blood, taken in a trial of the OX40 agonist ivuxolimab. This clonotype originated in an adult with an advanced solid tumor such as melanoma, head and neck, liver or kidney cancer. The chain was built from TRBV28 and TRBJ2-1; too little of a D gene remains to name it. For the CDR3, the sequence is CASSLQVLPSDEQFF. The nucleotide sequence reads as follows: TGTGCCAGCAGTTTGCAGGTTCTCCCGAGCGATGAGCAGTTCTTC.